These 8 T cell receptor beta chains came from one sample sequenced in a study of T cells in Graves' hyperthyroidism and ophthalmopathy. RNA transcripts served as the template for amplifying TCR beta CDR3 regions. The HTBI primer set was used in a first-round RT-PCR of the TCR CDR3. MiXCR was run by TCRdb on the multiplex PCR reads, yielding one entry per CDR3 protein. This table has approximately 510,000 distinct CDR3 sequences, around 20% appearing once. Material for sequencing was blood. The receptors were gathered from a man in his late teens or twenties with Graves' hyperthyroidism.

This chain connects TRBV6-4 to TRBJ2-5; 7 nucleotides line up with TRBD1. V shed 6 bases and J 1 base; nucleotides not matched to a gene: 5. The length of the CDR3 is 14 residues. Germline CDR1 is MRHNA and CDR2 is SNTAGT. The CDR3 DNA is TGTGCCAGCAGGGAGACAGGGTTCCAAGAGACCCAGTACTTC. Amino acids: CASRETGFQETQYF.

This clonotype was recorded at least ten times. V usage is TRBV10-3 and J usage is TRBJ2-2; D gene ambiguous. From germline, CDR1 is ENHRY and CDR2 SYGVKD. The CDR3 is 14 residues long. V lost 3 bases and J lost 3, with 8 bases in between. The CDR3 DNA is TGTGCCATCAGTGATAAACGGTACACCGGGGAGCTGTTTTTT. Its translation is CAISDKRYTGELFF.

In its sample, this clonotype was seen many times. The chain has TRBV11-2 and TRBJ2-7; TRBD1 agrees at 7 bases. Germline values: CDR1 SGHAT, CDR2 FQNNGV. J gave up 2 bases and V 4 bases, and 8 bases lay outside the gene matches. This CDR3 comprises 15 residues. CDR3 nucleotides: TGTGCCAGCAGCTCAAGACAGGGACAGACCTACGAGCAGTACTTC. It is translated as CASSSRQGQTYEQYF. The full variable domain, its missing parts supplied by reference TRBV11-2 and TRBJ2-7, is EAGVAQSPRYKIIEKRQSVAFWCNPISGHATLYWYQQILGQGPKLLIQFQNNGVVDDSQLPKDRFSAERLKGVDSTLKIQPAKLEDSAVYLCASSSRQGQTYEQYFGPGTRLTVT.

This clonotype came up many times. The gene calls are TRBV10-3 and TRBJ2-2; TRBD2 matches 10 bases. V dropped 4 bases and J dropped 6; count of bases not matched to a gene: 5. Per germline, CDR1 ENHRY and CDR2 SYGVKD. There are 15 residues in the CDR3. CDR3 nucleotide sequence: TGTGCCATCAGTGGGACTAGCGGACTTTCCGGGGAGCTGTTTTTT. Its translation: CAISGTSGLSGELFF.

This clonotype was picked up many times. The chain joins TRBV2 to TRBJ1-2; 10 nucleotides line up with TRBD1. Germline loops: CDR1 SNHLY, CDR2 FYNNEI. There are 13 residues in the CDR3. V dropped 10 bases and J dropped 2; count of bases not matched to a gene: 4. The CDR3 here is CAIRTGGNYGYTF. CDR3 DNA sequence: TGTGCCATCCGGACAGGGGGGAACTATGGCTACACCTTC.

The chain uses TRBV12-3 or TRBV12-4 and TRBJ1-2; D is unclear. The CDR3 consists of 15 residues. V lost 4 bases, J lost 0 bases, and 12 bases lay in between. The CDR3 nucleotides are TGTGCCAGCAGTTACTCCGAAGGGTCTAACTATGGCTACACCTTC. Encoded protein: CASSYSEGSNYGYTF.

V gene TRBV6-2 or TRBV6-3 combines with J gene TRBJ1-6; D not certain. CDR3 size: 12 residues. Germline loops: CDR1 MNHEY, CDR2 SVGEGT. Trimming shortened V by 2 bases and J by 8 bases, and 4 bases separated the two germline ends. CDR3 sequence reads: CASSYADSPLHF. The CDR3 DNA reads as TGTGCCAGCAGTTACGCCGATTCACCCCTCCACTTT.

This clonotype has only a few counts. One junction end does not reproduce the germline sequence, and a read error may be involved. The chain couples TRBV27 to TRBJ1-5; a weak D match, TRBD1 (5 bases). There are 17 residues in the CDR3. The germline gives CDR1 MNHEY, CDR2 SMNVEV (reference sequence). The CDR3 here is CACSPGRFTMGNQPQHF. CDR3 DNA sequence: TGTGCCTGCAGTCCGGGACGCTTCACCATGGGCAATCAGCCCCAGCATTTT.